This TCR beta chain was identified in a study of blood T cell repertoires in COVID-19. V gave up 6 bases and J gave up 1 base, with 9 bases separating them. The CDR3 covers 13 residues. Germline lookup yields CDR1 MNHEY and CDR2 SVGAGI. Repertoires were generated with immunoSEQ multiplex PCR, while TCRdb's copy carries only in-frame clones and drops some. The sample has 100,000 or so clones; 80% are singletons. The sample comprised peripheral blood. This chain connects TRBV6-5 to TRBJ1-1; D unresolved. This clonotype was sampled from a human donor in a cohort sampled during active COVID-19. In nucleotides, the CDR3 is TGTGCCAGCAGATTGGGCAAGAACACTGAAGCTTTCTTT. This codes for CASRLGKNTEAFF.